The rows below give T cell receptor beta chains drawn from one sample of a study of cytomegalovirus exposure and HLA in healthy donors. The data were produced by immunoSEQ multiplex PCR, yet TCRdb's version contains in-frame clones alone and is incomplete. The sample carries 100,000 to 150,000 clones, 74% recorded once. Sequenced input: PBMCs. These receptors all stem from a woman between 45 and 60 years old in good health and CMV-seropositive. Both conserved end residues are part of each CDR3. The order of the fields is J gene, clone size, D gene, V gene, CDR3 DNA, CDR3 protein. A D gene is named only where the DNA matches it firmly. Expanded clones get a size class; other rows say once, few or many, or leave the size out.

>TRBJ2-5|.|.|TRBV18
TGTGCCAGCTCTCCATACTTAGCGGAACAAGAGACCCAGTACTTC
CASSPYLAEQETQYF
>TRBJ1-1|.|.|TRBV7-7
TGTGCTAGCAGCAAAAAATCGTGGGGGCGGGAAGCTTTCTTT
CASSKKSWGREAFF
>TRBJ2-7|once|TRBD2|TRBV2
TGTGCCAGCAGGAGGACTAGCGGGGGTAACCCCTCCTACGAGCAGTACTTC
CASRRTSGGNPSYEQYF
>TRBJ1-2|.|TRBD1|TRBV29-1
TGCAGCGTCGCCGGACAGGACTATGGCTACACCTTC
CSVAGQDYGYTF
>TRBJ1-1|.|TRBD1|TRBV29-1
TGCAGCGCCGGACAGGGACGGGATGAAGCTTTCTTT
CSAGQGRDEAFF
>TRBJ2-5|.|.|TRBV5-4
TGTGCCAGCAGCCTACAGGGTCCGGGAGAGACCCAGTACTTC
CASSLQGPGETQYF
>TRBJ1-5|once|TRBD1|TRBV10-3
TGTGCCATCAGCGTACAGGGGGACGGACAGCCCCAGCATTTT
CAISVQGDGQPQHF
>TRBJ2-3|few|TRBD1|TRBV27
TGTGCCAGCAGTTCAACAGGGGATAGCACAGATACGCAGTATTTT
CASSSTGDSTDTQYF
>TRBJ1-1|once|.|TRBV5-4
TGTGCCAGCAGCTCCCCCCCCTGGGCCACTGAAGCTTTCTTT
CASSSPPWATEAFF
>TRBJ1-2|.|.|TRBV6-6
TGTGCCAGCCATAGGGGTGAGGGCTACACCTTC
CASHRGEGYTF
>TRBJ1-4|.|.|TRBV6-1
TGTGCCAGCAGTGAACGGGGTGAAAAACTGTTTTTT
CASSERGEKLFF
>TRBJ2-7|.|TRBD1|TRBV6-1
TGTGCCAGCCGGGACAGGGGGCTCAACGAGCAGTACTTC
CASRDRGLNEQYF
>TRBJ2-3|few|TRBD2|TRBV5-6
TGTGCCAGCAGCTTGGGCGGGGGGGGCACAGATACGCAGTATTTT
CASSLGGGGTDTQYF
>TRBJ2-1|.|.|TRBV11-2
TGTGCCAGCAGCTTCGGGGTCGGCGGCTACAATGAGCAGTTCTTC
CASSFGVGGYNEQFF
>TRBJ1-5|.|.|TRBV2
TGTGCCAGCAGGGAGGGGATTCTGCGTCAGCCCCAGCATTTT
CASREGILRQPQHF
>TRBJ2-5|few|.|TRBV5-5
TGTGCCAGCAGCTTACGGGGAGAAGAGACCCAGTACTTC
CASSLRGEETQYF
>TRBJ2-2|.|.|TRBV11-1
TGTGCCAGCAGCCTAAGGGGGATACCGGGCACCGGGGAGCTGTTTTTT
CASSLRGIPGTGELFF
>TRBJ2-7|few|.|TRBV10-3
TGTGCCATCAGTGGGACTGACTACGAGCAGTACTTC
CAISGTDYEQYF
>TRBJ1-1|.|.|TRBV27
TGTGCCAGCAGTTTATCACCGGGACACCCGAACACTGAAGCTTTCTTT
CASSLSPGHPNTEAFF
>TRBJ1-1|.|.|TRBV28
TGTGCCAGCAGGGGGCATACTGAAGCTTTCTTT
CASRGHTEAFF
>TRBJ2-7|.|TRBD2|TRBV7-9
TGTGCCAGCTGGGGCGGGGGGCCGGGGGAGCAGTACTTC
CASWGGGPGEQYF
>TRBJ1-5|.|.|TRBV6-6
TGTGCCAGCAGCCAAGGTTCAGGTGGCCCAAATCAGCCCCAGCATTTT
CASSQGSGGPNQPQHF
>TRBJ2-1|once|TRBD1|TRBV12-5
TGTGCTAGTGGTTTGGCACCGTTGGGGACAGGGATCTATGAGCAGTTCTTC
CASGLAPLGTGIYEQFF
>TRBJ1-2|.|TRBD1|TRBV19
TGTGCCAGTGGGCCGGGACAGGGTAGAATGGCGGTAGGCTACACCTTC
CASGPGQGRMAVGYTF
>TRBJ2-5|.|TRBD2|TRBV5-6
TGTGCCAGCAGCCCTGTTGGGCGGGGGTCCCCAGAGACCCAGTACTTC
CASSPVGRGSPETQYF
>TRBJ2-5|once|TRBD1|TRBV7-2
TGTGCCAGCAGCCCTTTCGGGACAGGGGGTTGGGAGACCCAGTACTTC
CASSPFGTGGWETQYF
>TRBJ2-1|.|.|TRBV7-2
TGTGCCAGCAGCTTAGTGGACATGTCCTACAATGAGCAGTTCTTC
CASSLVDMSYNEQFF
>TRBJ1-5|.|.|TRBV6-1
TGTGCCAGCAGCGCGGGTCTGGATCAGCCCCAGCATTTT
CASSAGLDQPQHF
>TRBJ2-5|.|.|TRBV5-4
TGTGCCAGCAGCCCGGGGGTTAGCAGGGAAGAGACCCAGTACTTC
CASSPGVSREETQYF
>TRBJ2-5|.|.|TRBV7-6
TGTGCCAGCAGCCGGATGACCGCGGAAGAGACCCAGTACTTC
CASSRMTAEETQYF
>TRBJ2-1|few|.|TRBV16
TGTGCCAGCAGCCAATGGCAGGGGCGGTACAATGAGCAGTTCTTC
CASSQWQGRYNEQFF
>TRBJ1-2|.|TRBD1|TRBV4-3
TGCGCCAGCAGCCAAGCCTGGGGGACAGAAGGCTACACCTTC
CASSQAWGTEGYTF
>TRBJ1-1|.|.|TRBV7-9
TGTGCCAGCAGCTTACAGGGTGGTGGCACTGAAGCTTTCTTT
CASSLQGGGTEAFF
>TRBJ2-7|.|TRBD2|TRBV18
TGTGCCAGCTCAAATAGCGGGGGGGCCCACGAGCAGTACTTC
CASSNSGGAHEQYF
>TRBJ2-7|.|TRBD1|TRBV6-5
TGTGCCAGCAGGCGGTCCGGACAGGGGACCTACGAGCAGTACTTC
CASRRSGQGTYEQYF
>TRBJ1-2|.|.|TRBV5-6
TGTGCCAGCAGCTTGGGGGACATCATTACCAAGGGCTATGGCTACACCTTC
CASSLGDIITKGYGYTF
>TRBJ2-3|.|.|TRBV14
TGTGCCAGCAGCCAAGATCGGGCAGATACGCAGTATTTT
CASSQDRADTQYF
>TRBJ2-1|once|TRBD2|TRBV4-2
TGTGCCAGCAGCCCGATACAGCGGGGGAAAGGCAATGAGCAGTTCTTC
CASSPIQRGKGNEQFF
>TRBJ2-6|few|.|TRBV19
TGTGCCAGCCAGGCCTCTGGGGCCAACGTCCTGACTTTC
CASQASGANVLTF
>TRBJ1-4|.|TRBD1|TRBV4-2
TGTGCCAGCAGCCTACAGGGGAGGCGGAAACTGTTTTTT
CASSLQGRRKLFF
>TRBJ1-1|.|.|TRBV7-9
TGTGCCAGCAGCCCAACCGAGAGCGGAGCTTTCTTT
CASSPTESGAFF
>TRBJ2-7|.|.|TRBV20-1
TGCAGTGCTAAGAGCTCCTACGAGCAGTACTTC
CSAKSSYEQYF
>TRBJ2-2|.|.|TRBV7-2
TGTGCCAGCAGCCCGTCGAACACCGGGGAGCTGTTTTTT
CASSPSNTGELFF
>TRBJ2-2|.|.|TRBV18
TGTGCCAGCTCACCACTCCTTCAGGACACCGGGGAGCTGTTTTTT
CASSPLLQDTGELFF
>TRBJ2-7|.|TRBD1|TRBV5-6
TGTGCCAGCAGCCCTACGGGACAGGCTAACTACGAGCAGTACTTC
CASSPTGQANYEQYF
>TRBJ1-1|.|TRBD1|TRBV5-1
TGCGCCAGCAGCATGGGACAGGGGATGGGCACTGAAGCTTTCTTT
CASSMGQGMGTEAFF
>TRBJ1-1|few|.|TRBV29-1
TGCAGCGTTGAGGGACAACGGAACACTGAAGCTTTCTTT
CSVEGQRNTEAFF
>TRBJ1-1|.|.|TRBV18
TGTGCCAGCTCACCGCCCGGAAGGACTGACACTGAAGCTTTCTTT
CASSPPGRTDTEAFF
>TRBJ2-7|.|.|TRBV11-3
TGTGCCAGCAGCTTAAGGGGGGACAGCTCCTACGAGCAGTACTTC
CASSLRGDSSYEQYF
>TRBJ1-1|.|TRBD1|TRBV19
TGTGCCAGTATTGGGACAGGGAGGAACACTGAAGCTTTCTTT
CASIGTGRNTEAFF
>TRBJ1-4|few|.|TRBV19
TGTGCCAGTAGCAAATGGGGACTTGAAAAACTGTTTTTT
CASSKWGLEKLFF
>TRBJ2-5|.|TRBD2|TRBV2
TGTGCCAGCACCTTGACTAGCGGGGCCCAAGAGACCCAGTACTTC
CASTLTSGAQETQYF
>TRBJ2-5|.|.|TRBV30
TGTGCCTGGAGTGTTTGGGGGGTCCGAGAGACCCAGTACTTC
CAWSVWGVRETQYF
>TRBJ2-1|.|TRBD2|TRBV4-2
TGTGCCAGCAGCCGCCTGGGTAGCGGGGATTACAATGAGCAGTTCTTC
CASSRLGSGDYNEQFF
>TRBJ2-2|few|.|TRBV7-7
TGTGCCAGCAGCTTAGGCAGGGAATTCATCGGGGAGCTGTTTTTT
CASSLGREFIGELFF
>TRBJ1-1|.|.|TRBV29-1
TGCAGCGTTTCCACAGGCGCCCGATTAGCTTTCTTT
CSVSTGARLAFF